This TCR beta chain was identified in a study of blood T cell repertoires in COVID-19. Turning to the study itself: T cells, B-cell-depleted T cells, or PBMCs provided the cDNA or gDNA that served as material.

Profiling relied on immunoSEQ multiplex PCR, and the TCRdb table lists in-frame clones only, not all of them. The data show some 300,000 clones, with 90% seen just once and 4% to 5.5% held by the top ten. The study assigned cohorts using participant-reported clinical history. J lost 5 bases, V lost 8 bases, and 6 bases had no gene match. The CDR3 covers 15 residues. Germline V CDR1 and CDR2: KGHSH, LQKENI. The genes are TRBV18 and TRBJ1-6; the match to TRBD1 covers 10 bases. Sequences were obtained from PBMCs or T cells enriched from blood (not recorded which). The receptor's source is a woman aged 18-29 years with acute COVID-19. The CDR3 DNA sequence: TGTGCCAGCGCAGCCGGGACAGGGGATAATTCACCCCTCCACTTT. Its translation: CASAAGTGDNSPLHF. The full variable domain, its missing parts supplied by reference TRBV18 and TRBJ1-6, is NAGVMQNPRHLVRRRGQEARLRCSPMKGHSHVYWYRQLPEEGLKFMVYLQKENIIDESGMPKERFSAEFPKEGPSILRIQQVVRGDSAAYFCASAAGTGDNSPLHFGNGTRLTVT.